These 24 T cell receptor beta chains were all obtained from the same sample, sequenced in a study of blood T cell repertoires in COVID-19 (dated by TCRdb to 2019 to 2021). Library method: the immunoSEQ multiplex PCR assay. The clones in this table, taken by TCRdb from immuneACCESS, are in-frame only. Not every clone is retained; where verified, under half of the shortfall comes from an unresolved V gene, and the cause of the rest is unknown. The sample data list about 190,000 clones, and around 80% of these were observed just once. The leading ten clones occupy around 11% of the sample. The sequenced sample consisted of peripheral blood. These TCRs come from a woman aged 50 to 60 with acute or convalescent COVID-19.

In its sample, this clone was seen a few times. CDR3: CASSHDGRALDTQYF. CDR3 in DNA: TGTGCCAGCAGCCACGACGGGAGAGCCCTAGATACGCAGTATTTT. The chain employs TRBV11-2 and TRBJ2-3, with D tentatively TRBD2 (6 bases). CDR3 length: 15 amino acids. Trimming cost V 5 bases and J 5 bases, with 17 bases left between them. Germline CDR1 SGHAT, CDR2 FQNNGV.

The rearrangement uses TRBV19 and TRBJ1-1; D gene uncertain. Trimming removed 5 bases at V and 0 bases at J, with 10 bases between. The germline CDR1 and CDR2 sequences are LNHDA and SQIVND (reference sequence). The CDR3 loop spans 14 amino acids. The CDR3 bases are TGTGCCAGTAGTCCGGTGCGGGTGAACACTGAAGCTTTCTTT. This codes for CASSPVRVNTEAFF.

The gene calls are TRBV7-9 and TRBJ2-2, with 7 bases identical to TRBD1. Unmatched junction bases numbered 8, after V lost 6 bases and J lost 4 bases. Germline CDR1 and CDR2: SEHNR and FQNEAQ (reference sequence). The length of the CDR3 is 15 residues. The DNA of the CDR3 is TGTGCCAGCAGAAACCAGGGGGTCAGCACCGGGGAGCTGTTTTTT. It codes for CASRNQGVSTGELFF.

The genes are TRBV27 and TRBJ2-5, with D possibly being TRBD1 (7 bases). From germline, CDR1 is MNHEY and CDR2 SMNVEV (reference sequence). V was pared by 2 bases and J by 4 bases, with 11 bases between. The CDR3 spans 14 residues. As DNA, the CDR3 is TGTGCCAGCAGTTTAGGGCAGGGGGGAGAGACCCAGTACTTC. The encoded protein is CASSLGQGGETQYF.

The chain combines TRBV15 with TRBJ2-5, with 9 bases identical to TRBD1. In germline, CDR1 is LNHNV, CDR2 YYDKDF (reference sequence). The CDR3 covers 15 residues. With 5 bases clipped from V and 0 bases from J, the junction kept 4 bases outside the gene matches. CDR3 protein: CATSGGQGYQETQYF. CDR3 nucleotide sequence: TGTGCCACCAGCGGGGGACAGGGATACCAAGAGACCCAGTACTTC.

The chain uses TRBV6-4 and TRBJ1-3; perhaps TRBD1 as D (6 bases). Trimming left V 6 bases short and J 0 bases short, with 12 bases between. CDR3 length equals 15 residues. The germline gives CDR1 MRHNA, CDR2 SNTAGT. In DNA, the CDR3 is TGTGCCAGCAGGGAGGACAGTAGCTCTGGAAACACCATATATTTT. Translation gives CASREDSSSGNTIYF.

This clone was picked up a small number of times. The rearrangement joins TRBV27 to TRBJ1-1; D perhaps matches TRBD1 (6 bases). Trimming removed 7 bases at V and 0 bases at J, with 12 bases between. Germline CDR1 reads MNHEY; CDR2 reads SMNVEV (reference sequence). The CDR3 has 14 residues. CDR3 nucleotides: TGTGCCAGCAAAAGACAGGAGATGAACACTGAAGCTTTCTTT. It specifies CASKRQEMNTEAFF.

The chain combines TRBV5-1 with TRBJ2-1; weak D call: TRBD1 (6 bases). The CDR3 is 15 residues long. Germline CDR1 is SGHRS and CDR2 is YFSETQ. The V and J ends lost 6 bases and 7 bases respectively, with 20 bases between them. Written as DNA, the CDR3 is TGCGCCAGCATCAAACAGGGAGAAATCGTGAATGAGCAGTTCTTC. This sequence encodes CASIKQGEIVNEQFF.

The J gene is TRBJ2-2, the V gene TRBV4-3; unclear D gene. Germline values: CDR1 LGHNA, CDR2 YSLEER. The CDR3 runs 16 residues. V dropped 0 bases and J dropped 1 base, with 9 bases sitting between them. In DNA form, the CDR3 reads TGCGCCAGCAGCCAAGATCCCCACAGGAACACCGGGGAGCTGTTTTTT. This translates into CASSQDPHRNTGELFF.

The rearrangement links TRBV6-1 to TRBJ1-5; 10 bases are a match to TRBD1. Germline loops: CDR1 MNHNS, CDR2 SASEGT. V dropped 3 bases and J dropped 7; count of bases not matched to a gene: 9. This CDR3 has 16 residues. For the CDR3, the DNA is TGTGCCAGCAGTGATAGGGACAGGGGCTACGGGCAGCCCCAGCATTTT. The encoded protein is CASSDRDRGYGQPQHF.

CDR3 region: CASSDSQAGGLSDTQYF. The DNA of the CDR3 is TGTGCCAGCAGTGACTCTCAGGCGGGGGGTCTTTCAGATACGCAGTATTTT. The chain uses TRBV6-4 and TRBJ2-3, with TRBD2 identical over 8 bases. The CDR3 is 17 amino acids. Trimming took 0 bases from V and 4 from J; bases not matched to a gene: 9. The germline V gene has CDR1 MRHNA and CDR2 SNTAGT.

The chain couples TRBV18 to TRBJ1-3; no clear D. The CDR3 is 13 residues long. Looked up from germline, CDR1 is KGHSH and CDR2 is LQKENI. The ends were cut back, 6 bases at V and 0 bases at J, with 6 bases in the middle. The DNA of the CDR3 is TGTGCCAGCTCGGAGGTCTCTGGAAACACCATATATTTT. Protein sequence: CASSEVSGNTIYF.

This clone was picked up a small number of times. The same CDR3 also results from other DNA sequences found in this sample. This rearrangement joins TRBV28 to TRBJ2-1, with D perhaps matching TRBD2 (6 bases). The CDR3 spans 15 residues. Looked up from germline, CDR1 is MDHEN and CDR2 is SYDVKM. V was cut by 1 base and J by 2 bases, with 9 bases left in between. CDR3 in amino acids: CASSLYGGTYNEQFF. In DNA, the CDR3 is TGTGCCAGCAGTTTATACGGAGGGACCTACAATGAGCAGTTCTTC. The full variable domain, its missing parts supplied by reference TRBV28 and TRBJ2-1, is DVKVTQSSRYLVKRTGEKVFLECVQDMDHENMFWYRQDPGLGLRLIYFSYDVKMKEKGDIPEGYSVSREKKERFSLILESASTNQTSMYLCASSLYGGTYNEQFFGPGTRLTVL.

The rearrangement links TRBV13 to TRBJ2-7; D is ambiguous. V dropped 7 bases and J dropped 1 base, with 17 bases sitting between them. This CDR3 has 15 residues. Germline V gene lookup returns CDR1 PRHDT and CDR2 FYEKMQ (reference sequence). CDR3 in amino acids: CASTARGQGSYEQYF. Written as DNA, the CDR3 is TGTGCCAGCACCGCCCGTGGGCAAGGATCCTACGAGCAGTACTTC.

The V call is TRBV28, the J call TRBJ2-1; 11 bases map to TRBD2. The CDR3 is 13 residues long. Germline CDR1 reads MDHEN; CDR2 reads SYDVKM. Trimming cost V 6 bases and J 6 bases; bases outside gene matches: 1. Here the CDR3 reads CASRLAGGNEQFF. The CDR3 bases are TGTGCCAGCAGGCTAGCGGGGGGCAATGAGCAGTTCTTC.

V and J are TRBV28 and TRBJ1-3; D may be TRBD1 (6 bases). V lost 2 bases and J 8 bases, leaving 13 bases between the germline ends. Germline V gene data show CDR1 as MDHEN and CDR2 as SYDVKM. This CDR3 region has 14 residues. The CDR3 sequence: CASSLPQGSYTIYF. The CDR3, as DNA: TGTGCCAGCAGTTTACCGCAGGGGTCCTACACCATATATTTT.

V gene TRBV19 combines with J gene TRBJ2-7; tentative D call: TRBD2 (5 bases). The length of the CDR3 is 14 residues. Germline-derived CDR1 and CDR2 are LNHDA and SQIVND (reference sequence). V dropped 7 bases and J dropped 2 bases, with 15 bases sitting between them. The CDR3 sequence: CASTAQGSAYEQYF. The CDR3 coding sequence is TGTGCCAGTACCGCCCAAGGGAGTGCCTACGAGCAGTACTTC.

This chain connects TRBV28 to TRBJ2-7; 13 bases agree with TRBD2. This CDR3 contains 16 residues. Germline CDR1 is MDHEN and CDR2 is SYDVKM. V gave up 5 bases and J gave up 1 base; unmatched junction bases: 5. As DNA, the CDR3 is TGTGCCAGCAGTCGCCGGGGACTAGCGGGATCCTACGAGCAGTACTTC. Encoded protein: CASSRRGLAGSYEQYF.

V is TRBV7-6 and J is TRBJ2-1; 10 bases agree with TRBD2. CDR1 is SGHVS, CDR2 FNYEAQ, per germline. The CDR3 runs 15 residues. V lost 2 bases to trimming and J lost 6 bases; unmatched junction nucleotides: 4. The CDR3 DNA reads as TGTGCCAGCAGCTTACGACTAGCGGGCCCCAATGAGCAGTTCTTC. It is translated as CASSLRLAGPNEQFF.

This clone was detected once. The chain combines TRBV6-2 or TRBV6-3 with TRBJ2-7; TRBD1 aligns across 9 bases. Per the germline V gene, CDR1 is MNHEY and CDR2 is SVGEGT. J was trimmed by 4 bases and V by 5 bases; bases with no gene match: 6. The CDR3 loop spans 14 amino acids. DNA for the CDR3: TGTGCCAGCAGTGGGACAGGGAGAAGGTACGAGCAGTACTTC. It codes for CASSGTGRRYEQYF.

The CDR3 DNA reads TGTGCCAGCAGCCGCTTGGTGGGACAGACAAATCAGCCCCAGCATTTT. Protein: CASSRLVGQTNQPQHF. The chain combines TRBV7-8 with TRBJ1-5; 7 bases line up with TRBD1. The germline gives CDR1 SGHVS, CDR2 FQNEAQ. The V segment lost 5 bases and the J segment 4 bases; nucleotides outside the gene matches: 11. CDR3 size: 16 residues.

This chain joins TRBV1 and TRBJ1-6. TRBV1 corresponds to a pseudogene. The CDR3 consists of 15 residues. CDR3 nucleotides: TGCACCAGCAGGTACGGGAGCTCCTATAATTCACCCCTCCACTTT. Its protein is CTSRYGSSYNSPLHF.

This clone was seen only a few times. The chain couples TRBV14 to TRBJ2-7, with D perhaps TRBD1 (6 bases). The CDR3 is 13 residues long. V dropped 4 bases and J dropped 10 bases, with 17 bases sitting between them. Germline V gene sequence: CDR1 SGHDN, CDR2 FVKESK. The CDR3 here is CASSRGPVADQYF. The CDR3 DNA is TGTGCCAGCAGCCGGGGGCCCGTTGCCGACCAGTACTTC.

CDR3 region: CASSLLAGQTHPLQYF. The CDR3 DNA sequence: TGTGCCAGCAGCCTCCTCGCGGGGCAGACCCATCCACTACAGTACTTC. This rearrangement joins TRBV5-6 to TRBJ2-7; a possible D gene is TRBD2 (6 bases). CDR1 is SGHDT, CDR2 YYEEEE, per germline. Trimming removed 4 bases at V and 10 bases at J, with 27 bases between. The CDR3 sequence is 16 residues long.